This T cell receptor beta chain derives from a study of graft-versus-host responses after intestinal transplantation. Looking at the study overall: Grafts were multivisceral, liver-intestinal, or isolated intestinal. Study-level results: GvH clones were identified in recipient marrow, with some first appearing in ileum or blood.

The CDR3 consists of 16 residues. The ends lost 6 bases at V and 2 bases at J; junction bases unmatched: 6. Germline loops: CDR1 LNHDA, CDR2 SQIVND (reference sequence). Sequenced by immunoSEQ multiplex PCR; TCRdb stores in-frame clones only, minus some. The table records around 55,000 clones, 80% to 90% of them present only once. Turning to this clone: Its specificity is not known.

Source: unstimulated CD4+ T cells sorted from spleen or lymph node cells, taken before transplant. This TCR was sampled from a human donor who was the organ donor for an intestinal transplant. V gene TRBV19 combines with J gene TRBJ2-1; TRBD2 aligns across 11 bases. CDR3 in amino acids: CASRALAGGPYNEQFF. Written as DNA, the CDR3 is TGTGCCAGTAGGGCCTTAGCGGGAGGGCCCTACAATGAGCAGTTCTTC.